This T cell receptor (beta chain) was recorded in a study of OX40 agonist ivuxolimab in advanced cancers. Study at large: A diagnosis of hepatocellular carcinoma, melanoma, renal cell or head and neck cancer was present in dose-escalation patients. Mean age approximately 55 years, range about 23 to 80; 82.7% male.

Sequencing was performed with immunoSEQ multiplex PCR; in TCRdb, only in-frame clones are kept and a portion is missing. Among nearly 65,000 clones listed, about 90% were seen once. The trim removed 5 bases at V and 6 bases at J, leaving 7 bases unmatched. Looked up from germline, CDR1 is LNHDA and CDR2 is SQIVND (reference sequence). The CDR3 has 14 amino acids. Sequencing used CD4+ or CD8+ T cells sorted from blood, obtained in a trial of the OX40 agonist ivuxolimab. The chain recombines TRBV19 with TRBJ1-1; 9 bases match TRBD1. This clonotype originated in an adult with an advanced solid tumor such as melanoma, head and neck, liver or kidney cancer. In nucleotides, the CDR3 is TGTGCCAGTAGTCCGACAGGGGGGTTGGCTGAAGCTTTCTTT. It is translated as CASSPTGGLAEAFF.